Below are 15 T cell receptor beta chains sequenced from a single sample in a study of T cell repertoires in cytomegalovirus infection. Each CDR3 protein gets one entry after TCRdb re-called the reads with MiXCR. The sample consists of under 95,000 distinct CDR3 sequences, about 44% of them appearing once. These receptors lack a known antigen. The material sequenced was CD8+ T cells from cultured PBMCs, taken from culture after CMV antigen stimulation. Receptors originate from a human donor in good health (CMV status not recorded). Some clones in this sample may be carry-over from other donors' samples.

The rearrangement links TRBV19 to TRBJ2-1; 11 nucleotides match TRBD1. Losses at the gene ends were 4 bases for V and 1 base for J; bases not matched to a gene: 6. The V gene's germline CDR1 is LNHDA and CDR2 SQIVND (reference sequence). The CDR3 extends over 17 amino acids. CDR3 amino acids: CASSSRDRGGSYNEQFF. In nucleotides, the CDR3 is TGTGCCAGTAGTAGCCGGGACAGGGGGGGATCCTACAATGAGCAGTTCTTC.

The rearrangement links TRBV29-1 to TRBJ2-2, with D unclear. Trimming cost V 3 bases and J 8 bases, with 13 bases left between them. This CDR3 is 13 amino acids long. The germline V gene encodes CDR1 SQVTM and CDR2 ANQGSEA. The DNA for the CDR3 is TGCAGCGTTGAGAAGGGCCTTACGGGGGAGCTGTTTTTT. It translates to CSVEKGLTGELFF.

V is TRBV20-1 and J is TRBJ2-3; D not resolved. CDR3 length equals 12 residues. Looked up from germline, CDR1 is DFQATT and CDR2 is SNEGSKA (reference sequence). Trimming took off 6 bases at V and 2 bases at J, with 9 bases between the two ends. CDR3 nucleotides: TGCAGTGCCAGCCCCCTCACAGATACGCAGTATTTT. This encodes CSASPLTDTQYF.

In its sample, this clonotype was seen once. The rearrangement uses TRBV7-4 and TRBJ1-1; TRBD1 agrees at 7 bases. J gave up 1 base and V 5 bases, and 10 bases lay outside the gene matches. The CDR3 consists of 16 residues. The germline V gene encodes CDR1 SGHVT and CDR2 SQSDAQ. CDR3 coding DNA: TGTGCCAGCAGCGCCGAAACCCGGACAGGGAACACTGAAGCTTTCTTT. Its translation: CASSAETRTGNTEAFF.

CDR3 sequence: CASSLEVGGANVLTF. The CDR3 DNA reads as TGTGCCAGCAGCTTGGAGGTTGGAGGGGCCAACGTCCTGACTTTC. The rearrangement uses TRBV7-3 and TRBJ2-6, with D perhaps matching TRBD2 (5 bases). V shed 3 bases and J shed 4 bases, with 10 bases lying between them. Per germline, CDR1 SGHTA and CDR2 FQGTGA. The CDR3 is made up of 15 amino acids.

This CDR3 reads CASGVLASTDTQYF. The DNA of the CDR3 is TGTGCCAGCGGCGTCCTCGCCAGCACAGATACGCAGTATTTT. The J gene is TRBJ2-3, the V gene TRBV6-1; D is unclear. Looked up from germline, CDR1 is MNHNS and CDR2 is SASEGT. The CDR3 spans 14 residues. The V gene lost 8 bases and the J gene lost 0 bases, with 12 bases spanning the gap.

This rearrangement joins TRBV5-1 to TRBJ1-1, with D perhaps matching TRBD1 (5 bases). The germline V and J ends were trimmed by 3 bases and 3 bases, with 12 bases remaining between them. Germline lookup yields CDR1 SGHRS and CDR2 YFSETQ. This CDR3 is 14 amino acids long. CDR3 DNA sequence: TGCGCCAGCAGCTCCGAAGGGGAGCACACTGAAGCTTTCTTT. It is translated as CASSSEGEHTEAFF.

The genes are TRBV27 and TRBJ1-1; no clear D. Germline V gene lookup returns CDR1 MNHEY and CDR2 SMNVEV (reference sequence). The CDR3 consists of 16 residues. V lost 5 bases, J lost 0 bases, and 16 bases lay in between. The CDR3 region has the DNA TGTGCCAGCAGTCAAACACCGGGCGCGATGAACACTGAAGCTTTCTTT. Amino acid sequence: CASSQTPGAMNTEAFF.

Only a few counts were recorded for this clonotype. The chain has TRBV27 and TRBJ2-5, with 15 bases matching TRBD2. Germline CDR1 and CDR2: MNHEY and SMNVEV (reference sequence). Trimming cost V 5 bases and J 5 bases; bases outside gene matches: 3. The CDR3 has 15 residues. The CDR3 here is CASSRGTSGRETQYF. CDR3 nucleotides: TGTGCCAGCAGTAGGGGGACTAGCGGGAGGGAGACCCAGTACTTC.

Here the CDR3 DNA reads TGTGCCAGCAGCTATATCGACAGCATCTATGGCTACACCTTC. Encoded protein: CASSYIDSIYGYTF. The V and J genes are TRBV7-9 and TRBJ1-2; possible D gene TRBD1, 5 bases. V gave up 4 bases and J gave up 4 bases, with 13 bases separating them. The V gene's germline CDR1 is SEHNR and CDR2 FQNEAQ (reference sequence). The CDR3 spans 14 residues.

This chain links TRBV7-4 with TRBJ1-4; D remains ambiguous. Germline loops: CDR1 SGHVT, CDR2 SQSDAQ. The CDR3 consists of 16 residues. Trimming stripped 5 bases from V and 0 bases from J, with 13 bases between. In DNA, the CDR3 is TGTGCCAGCAGCCCACGCACGTTAGCAACTAATGAAAAACTGTTTTTT. Amino acid sequence: CASSPRTLATNEKLFF.

The V call is TRBV20-1, the J call TRBJ2-7; 9 nucleotides line up with TRBD2. V was clipped by 5 bases and J by 3 bases; unmatched bases: 20. This CDR3 contains 18 residues. Germline V gene lookup returns CDR1 DFQATT and CDR2 SNEGSKA (reference sequence). The CDR3 loop reads CSAPRTSDVSRGFYEQYF. In DNA form, the CDR3 reads TGCAGTGCTCCTCGGACTAGCGATGTGTCCCGGGGATTCTACGAGCAGTACTTC.

The chain has TRBV19 and TRBJ2-7; possible D gene TRBD1, 6 bases. Germline values: CDR1 LNHDA, CDR2 SQIVND (reference sequence). This CDR3 region has 13 residues. V dropped 6 bases and J dropped 3 bases, with 12 bases sitting between them. The CDR3, as DNA: TGTGCCAGTAGCCCGGGACACTTCTACGAGCAGTACTTC. It yields the protein CASSPGHFYEQYF.

This clonotype was seen a few times. The chain recombines TRBV19 with TRBJ2-2; 10 bases match TRBD2. The CDR3 has 21 amino acids. Germline CDR1 reads LNHDA; CDR2 reads SQIVND (reference sequence). Trimming cost V 3 bases and J 0 bases; bases outside gene matches: 16. CDR3 loop: CASSISDGASGGLTNTGELFF. The CDR3 DNA reads as TGTGCCAGTAGTATTTCTGATGGGGCTAGCGGGGGCCTAACGAACACCGGGGAGCTGTTTTTT.

The gene calls are TRBV7-6 and TRBJ1-5; unclear D gene. V was trimmed by 3 bases and J by 3 bases, leaving 6 bases between them. This CDR3 is 13 amino acids long. CDR1 is SGHVS, CDR2 FNYEAQ, per germline. The CDR3 region has the DNA TGTGCCAGCAGCTTCGGGGTCAATCAGCCCCAGCATTTT. This gives the protein CASSFGVNQPQHF.